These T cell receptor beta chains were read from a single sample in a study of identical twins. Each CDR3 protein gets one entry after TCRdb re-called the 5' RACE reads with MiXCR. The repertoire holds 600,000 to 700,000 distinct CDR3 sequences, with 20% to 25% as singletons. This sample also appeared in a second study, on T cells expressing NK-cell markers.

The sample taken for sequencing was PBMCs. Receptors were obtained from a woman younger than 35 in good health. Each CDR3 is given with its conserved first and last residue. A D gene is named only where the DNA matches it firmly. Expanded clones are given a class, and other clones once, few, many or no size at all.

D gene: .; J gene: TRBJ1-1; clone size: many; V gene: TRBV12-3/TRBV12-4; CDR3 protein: CASSLLNTEAFF; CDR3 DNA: TGTGCCAGCAGCTTACTGAACACTGAAGCTTTCTTT
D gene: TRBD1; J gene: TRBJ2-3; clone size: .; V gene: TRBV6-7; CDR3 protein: CASSPPSKPGQTTDTQYF; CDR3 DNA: TGTGCCAGCAGTCCTCCCTCCAAACCGGGACAGACCACAGATACGCAGTATTTT
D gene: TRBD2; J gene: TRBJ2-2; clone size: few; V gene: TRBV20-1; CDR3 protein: CSARVGTSGSSGELFF; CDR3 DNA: TGCAGTGCTAGAGTGGGGACTAGCGGGAGCTCCGGGGAGCTGTTTTTT
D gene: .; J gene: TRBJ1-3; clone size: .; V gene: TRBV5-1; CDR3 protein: CASSPEYGNTIYF; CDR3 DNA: TGCGCCAGCAGCCCCGAATATGGAAACACCATATATTTT
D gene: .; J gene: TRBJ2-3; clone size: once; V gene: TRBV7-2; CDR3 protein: CASGRDTDTQYF; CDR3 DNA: TGTGCCAGCGGCAGGGACACAGATACGCAGTATTTT
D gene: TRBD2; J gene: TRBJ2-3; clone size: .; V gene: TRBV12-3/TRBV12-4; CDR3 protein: CASSPTSAGRRTQYF; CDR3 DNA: TGTGCCAGCAGTCCGACTAGCGCGGGGAGGCGTACGCAGTATTTT
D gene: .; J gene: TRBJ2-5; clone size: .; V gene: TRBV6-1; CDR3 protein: CASWVPGDQETQYF; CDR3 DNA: TGTGCCAGCTGGGTCCCGGGGGACCAAGAGACCCAGTACTTC
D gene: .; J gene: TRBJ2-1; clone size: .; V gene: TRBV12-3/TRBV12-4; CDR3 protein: CASSLTRQQFF; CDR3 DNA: TGTGCCAGCAGTTTAACTCGGCAGCAGTTCTTC
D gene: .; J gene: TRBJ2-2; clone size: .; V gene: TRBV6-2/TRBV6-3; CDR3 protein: CASSYQGPPNTGELFF; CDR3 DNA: TGTGCCAGCAGTTACCAGGGTCCACCGAACACCGGGGAGCTGTTTTTT
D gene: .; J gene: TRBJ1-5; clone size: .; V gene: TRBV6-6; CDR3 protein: CASSYDSIQPQHF; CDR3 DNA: TGTGCCAGCAGTTACGACAGTATACAGCCCCAGCATTTT
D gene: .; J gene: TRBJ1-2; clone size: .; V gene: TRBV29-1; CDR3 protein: CSVPNDGYTF; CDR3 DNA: TGCAGCGTACCAAACGATGGCTACACCTTC
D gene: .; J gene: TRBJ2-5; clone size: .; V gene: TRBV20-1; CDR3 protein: CSATAQSYDGQETQYF; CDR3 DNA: TGCAGTGCTACCGCCCAATCATATGACGGACAAGAGACCCAGTACTTC
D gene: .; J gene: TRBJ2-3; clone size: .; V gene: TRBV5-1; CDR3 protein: CASSHGRGAATDTQYF; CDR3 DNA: TGCGCCAGCAGCCATGGGAGGGGGGCGGCCACAGATACGCAGTATTTT
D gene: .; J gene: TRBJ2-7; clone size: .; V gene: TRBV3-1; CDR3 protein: CASSQGRRPGEQYF; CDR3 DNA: TGTGCCAGCAGCCAAGGGCGCCGACCGGGCGAGCAGTACTTC
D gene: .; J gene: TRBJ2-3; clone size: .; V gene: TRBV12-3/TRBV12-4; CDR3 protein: CASSPRDKGTDTQYF; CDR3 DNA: TGTGCCAGCAGCCCCCGGGACAAAGGCACAGATACGCAGTATTTT
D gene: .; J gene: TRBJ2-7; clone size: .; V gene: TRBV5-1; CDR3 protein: CASSLQGTPYEQYF; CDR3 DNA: TGCGCCAGCAGCTTGCAAGGCACCCCCTACGAGCAGTACTTC
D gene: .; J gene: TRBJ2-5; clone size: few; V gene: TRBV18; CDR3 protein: CASSPGSGVQETQYF; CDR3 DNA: TGTGCCAGCTCACCAGGTTCCGGGGTACAAGAGACCCAGTACTTC
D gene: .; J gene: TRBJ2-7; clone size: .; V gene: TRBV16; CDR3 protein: CASSQFRQDYEQYF; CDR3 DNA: TGTGCCAGCAGCCAATTCCGCCAGGACTACGAGCAGTACTTC
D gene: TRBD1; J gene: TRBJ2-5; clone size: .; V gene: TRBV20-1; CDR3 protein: CSAREGQGAGETQYF; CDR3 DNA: TGCAGTGCCCGGGAAGGACAGGGGGCTGGTGAGACCCAGTACTTC
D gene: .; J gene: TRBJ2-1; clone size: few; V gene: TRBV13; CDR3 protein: CASSHHRGEQFF; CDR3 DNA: TGTGCCAGCAGCCACCACCGGGGTGAGCAGTTCTTC
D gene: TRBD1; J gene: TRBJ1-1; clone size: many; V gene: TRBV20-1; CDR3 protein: CSARVRTGKDTEAFF; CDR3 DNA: TGCAGTGCTAGGGTCCGGACAGGGAAGGACACTGAAGCTTTCTTT
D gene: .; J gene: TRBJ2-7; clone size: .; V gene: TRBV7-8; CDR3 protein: CASFTGSYEQYF; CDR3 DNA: TGTGCCAGCTTCACAGGGAGCTACGAGCAGTACTTC
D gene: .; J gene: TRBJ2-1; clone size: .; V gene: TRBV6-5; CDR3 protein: CASSYGGLGNEQFF; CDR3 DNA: TGTGCCAGCAGTTACGGGGGGTTGGGAAATGAGCAGTTCTTC
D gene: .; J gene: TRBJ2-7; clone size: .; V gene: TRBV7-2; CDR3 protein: CASSLARVGGEQYF; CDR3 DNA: TGTGCCAGCAGCTTAGCTCGCGTCGGGGGCGAGCAGTACTTC
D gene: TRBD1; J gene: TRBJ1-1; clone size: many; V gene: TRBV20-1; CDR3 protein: CSAREAGGYGTEAFF; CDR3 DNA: TGCAGTGCTAGAGAGGCAGGGGGCTATGGCACTGAAGCTTTCTTT
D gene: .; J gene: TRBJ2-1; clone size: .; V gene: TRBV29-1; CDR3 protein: CSVGLEGSYNEQFF; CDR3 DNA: TGCAGCGTTGGGCTGGAGGGCTCCTACAATGAGCAGTTCTTC
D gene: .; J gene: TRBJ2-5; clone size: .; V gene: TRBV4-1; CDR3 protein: CASSPIQGGETQYF; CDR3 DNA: TGCGCCAGCAGCCCCATCCAGGGGGGCGAGACCCAGTACTTC